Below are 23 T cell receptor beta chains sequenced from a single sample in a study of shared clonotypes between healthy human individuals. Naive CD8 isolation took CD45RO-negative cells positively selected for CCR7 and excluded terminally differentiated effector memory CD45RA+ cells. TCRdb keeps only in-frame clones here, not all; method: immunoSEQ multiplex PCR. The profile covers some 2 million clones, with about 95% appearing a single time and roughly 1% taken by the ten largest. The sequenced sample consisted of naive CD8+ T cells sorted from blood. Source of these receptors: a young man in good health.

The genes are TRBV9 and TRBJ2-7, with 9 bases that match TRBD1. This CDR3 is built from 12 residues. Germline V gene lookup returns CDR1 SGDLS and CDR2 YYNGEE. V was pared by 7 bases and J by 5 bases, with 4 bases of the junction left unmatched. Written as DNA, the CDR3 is TGTGCCAGCCAGGGGACAGGGAACGAGCAGTACTTC. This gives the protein CASQGTGNEQYF.

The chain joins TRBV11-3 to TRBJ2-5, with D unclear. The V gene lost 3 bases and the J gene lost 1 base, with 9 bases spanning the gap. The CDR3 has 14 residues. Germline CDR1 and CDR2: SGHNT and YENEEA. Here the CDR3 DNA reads TGTGCCAGCAGCTTGAGAGACGGCCAAGAGACCCAGTACTTC. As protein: CASSLRDGQETQYF.

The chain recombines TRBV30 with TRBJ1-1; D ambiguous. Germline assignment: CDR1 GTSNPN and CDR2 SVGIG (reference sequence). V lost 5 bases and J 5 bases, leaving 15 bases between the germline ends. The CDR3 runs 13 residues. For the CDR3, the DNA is TGTGCCTGGGAGTACACCAAAGGGACTGAAGCTTTCTTT. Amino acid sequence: CAWEYTKGTEAFF.

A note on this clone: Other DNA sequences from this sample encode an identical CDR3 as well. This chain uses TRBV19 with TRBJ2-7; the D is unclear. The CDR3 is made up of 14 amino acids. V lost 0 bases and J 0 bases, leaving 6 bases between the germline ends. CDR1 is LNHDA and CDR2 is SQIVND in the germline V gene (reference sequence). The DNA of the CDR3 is TGTGCCAGTAGTATAGACAGGAGCTCCTACGAGCAGTACTTC. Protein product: CASSIDRSSYEQYF.

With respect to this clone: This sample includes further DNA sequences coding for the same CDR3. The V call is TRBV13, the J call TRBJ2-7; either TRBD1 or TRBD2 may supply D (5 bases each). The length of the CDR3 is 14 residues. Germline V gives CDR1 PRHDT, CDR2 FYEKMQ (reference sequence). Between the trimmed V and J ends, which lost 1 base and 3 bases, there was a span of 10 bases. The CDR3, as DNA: TGTGCCAGCAGCTTAGAGGGGAGCAGCTACGAGCAGTACTTC. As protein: CASSLEGSSYEQYF.

The CDR3 DNA reads TGCGCCAGCAGCCAAGTAACGGGGGCCACCTACGAGCAGTACTTC. Amino acid sequence: CASSQVTGATYEQYF. The chain has TRBV4-1 and TRBJ2-7; possibly TRBD1 or TRBD2 for D (6 bases each). The CDR3 is 15 amino acids. The V end lost 1 base, the J end lost 2 bases, and 12 bases lay between the germline ends. Germline V CDR1 and CDR2: MGHRA, YSYEKL.

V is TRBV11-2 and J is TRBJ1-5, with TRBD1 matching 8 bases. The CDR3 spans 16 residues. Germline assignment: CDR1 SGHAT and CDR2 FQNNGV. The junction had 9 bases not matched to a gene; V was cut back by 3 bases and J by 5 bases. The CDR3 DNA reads TGTGCCAGCAGCTTGGGTATGACAGGGGTTGATCAGCCCCAGCATTTT. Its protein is CASSLGMTGVDQPQHF.

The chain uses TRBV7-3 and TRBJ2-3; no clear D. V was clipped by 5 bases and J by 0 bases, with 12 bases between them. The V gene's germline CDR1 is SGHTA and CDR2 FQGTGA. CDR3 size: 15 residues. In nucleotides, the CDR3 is TGTGCCAGCAGCCCCTCCGGGTCTAGCACAGATACGCAGTATTTT. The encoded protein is CASSPSGSSTDTQYF.

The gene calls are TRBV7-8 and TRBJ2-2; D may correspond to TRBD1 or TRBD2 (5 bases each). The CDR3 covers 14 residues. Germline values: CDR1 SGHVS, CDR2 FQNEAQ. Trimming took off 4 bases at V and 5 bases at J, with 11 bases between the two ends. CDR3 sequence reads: CASSWGSSTGELFF. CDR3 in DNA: TGTGCCAGCAGCTGGGGGAGTTCTACCGGGGAGCTGTTTTTT.

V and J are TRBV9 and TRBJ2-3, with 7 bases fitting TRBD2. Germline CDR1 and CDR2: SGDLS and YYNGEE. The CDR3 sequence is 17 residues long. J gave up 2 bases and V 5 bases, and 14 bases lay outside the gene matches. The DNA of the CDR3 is TGTGCCAGCAGTTACCAGCGGGGCCTCTCGTCCACAGATACGCAGTATTTT. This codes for CASSYQRGLSSTDTQYF. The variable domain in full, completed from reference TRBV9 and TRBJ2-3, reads DSGVTQTPKHLITATGQRVTLRCSPRSGDLSVYWYQQSLDQGLQFLIQYYNGEERAKGNILERFSAQQFPDLHSELNLSSLELGDSALYFCASSYQRGLSSTDTQYFGPGTRLTVL.

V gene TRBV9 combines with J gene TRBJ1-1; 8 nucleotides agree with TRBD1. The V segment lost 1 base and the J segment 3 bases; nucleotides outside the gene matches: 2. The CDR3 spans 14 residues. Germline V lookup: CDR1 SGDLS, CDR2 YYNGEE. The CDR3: CASSVQGADTEAFF. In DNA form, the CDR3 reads TGTGCCAGCAGCGTACAGGGGGCGGACACTGAAGCTTTCTTT.

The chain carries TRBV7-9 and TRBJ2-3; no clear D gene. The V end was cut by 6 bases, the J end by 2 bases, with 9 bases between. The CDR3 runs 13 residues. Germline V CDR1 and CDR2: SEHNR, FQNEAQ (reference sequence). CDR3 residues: CASSHPSTDTQYF. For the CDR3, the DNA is TGTGCCAGCAGTCACCCGTCCACAGATACGCAGTATTTT.

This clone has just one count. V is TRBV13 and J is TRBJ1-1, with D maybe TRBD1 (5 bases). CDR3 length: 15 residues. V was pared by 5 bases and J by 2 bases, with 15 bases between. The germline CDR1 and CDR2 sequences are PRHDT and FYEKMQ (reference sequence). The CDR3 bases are TGTGCCAGCAGCCACACCGGGACCTTTAACACTGAAGCTTTCTTT. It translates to CASSHTGTFNTEAFF.

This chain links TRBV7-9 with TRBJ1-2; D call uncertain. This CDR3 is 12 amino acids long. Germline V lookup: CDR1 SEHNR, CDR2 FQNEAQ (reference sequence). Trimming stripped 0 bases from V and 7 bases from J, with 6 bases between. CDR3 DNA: TGTGCCAGCAGCTTAGCGCTAACTGGCTACACCTTC. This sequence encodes CASSLALTGYTF.

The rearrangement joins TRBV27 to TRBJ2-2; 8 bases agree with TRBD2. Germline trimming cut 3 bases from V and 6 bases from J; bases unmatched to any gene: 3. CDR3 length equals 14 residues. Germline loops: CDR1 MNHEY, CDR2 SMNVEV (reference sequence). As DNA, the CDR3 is TGTGCCAGCAGTTTTGGACTAGCATCCGGGGAGCTGTTTTTT. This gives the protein CASSFGLASGELFF.

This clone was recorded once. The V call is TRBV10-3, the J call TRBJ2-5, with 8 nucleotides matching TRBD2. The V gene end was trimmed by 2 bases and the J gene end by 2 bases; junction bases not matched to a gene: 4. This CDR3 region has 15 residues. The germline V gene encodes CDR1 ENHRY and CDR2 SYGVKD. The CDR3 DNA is TGTGCCATCAGTGAGACTAGCGGTGGTCAAGAGACCCAGTACTTC. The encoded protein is CAISETSGGQETQYF.

The CDR3 DNA follows: TGCGCCAGCAGCCAAGATCGGGGACAGGAGCGCTACGAGCAGTACTTC. The encoded protein is CASSQDRGQERYEQYF. V gene TRBV4-1 combines with J gene TRBJ2-7; TRBD1 matches 8 bases. The CDR3 loop spans 16 amino acids. Trimming at V came to 0 bases and at J to 3 bases, leaving 7 bases not matched to a gene. The germline gives CDR1 MGHRA, CDR2 YSYEKL.

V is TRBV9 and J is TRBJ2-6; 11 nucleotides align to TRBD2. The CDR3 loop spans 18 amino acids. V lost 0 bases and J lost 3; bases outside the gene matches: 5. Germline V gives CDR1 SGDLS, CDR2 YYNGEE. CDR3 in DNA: TGTGCCAGCAGCGTAGCTGTAGCGGGAGGGCTTGGGGCCAACGTCCTGACTTTC. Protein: CASSVAVAGGLGANVLTF.

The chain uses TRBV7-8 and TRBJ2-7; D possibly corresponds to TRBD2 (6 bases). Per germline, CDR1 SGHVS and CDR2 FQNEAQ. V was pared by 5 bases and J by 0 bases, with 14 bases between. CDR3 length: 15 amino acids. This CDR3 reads CASSPIAASSYEQYF. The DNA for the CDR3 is TGTGCCAGCAGCCCCATAGCGGCCAGCTCCTACGAGCAGTACTTC.

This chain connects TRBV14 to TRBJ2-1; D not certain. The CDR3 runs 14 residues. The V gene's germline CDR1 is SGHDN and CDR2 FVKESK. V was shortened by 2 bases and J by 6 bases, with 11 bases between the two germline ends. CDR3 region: CASSQSLLRNEQFF. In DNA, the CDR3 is TGTGCCAGCAGCCAATCGCTGCTACGCAATGAGCAGTTCTTC.

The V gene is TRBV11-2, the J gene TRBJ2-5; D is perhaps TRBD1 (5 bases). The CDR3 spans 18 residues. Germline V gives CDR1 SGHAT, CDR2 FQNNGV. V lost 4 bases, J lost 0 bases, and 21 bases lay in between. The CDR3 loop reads CASSSSGHASLYQETQYF. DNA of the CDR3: TGTGCCAGCAGCTCCTCCGGACACGCATCTTTATACCAAGAGACCCAGTACTTC. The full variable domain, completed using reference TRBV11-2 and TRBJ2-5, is EAGVAQSPRYKIIEKRQSVAFWCNPISGHATLYWYQQILGQGPKLLIQFQNNGVVDDSQLPKDRFSAERLKGVDSTLKIQPAKLEDSAVYLCASSSSGHASLYQETQYFGPGTRLLVL.

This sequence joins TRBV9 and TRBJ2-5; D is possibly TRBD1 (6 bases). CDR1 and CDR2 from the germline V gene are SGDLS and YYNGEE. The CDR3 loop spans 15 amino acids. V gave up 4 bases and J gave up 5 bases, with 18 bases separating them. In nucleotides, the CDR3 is TGTGCCAGCAGCCCGCGGACAGCGTCGACGGAGACCCAGTACTTC. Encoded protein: CASSPRTASTETQYF.

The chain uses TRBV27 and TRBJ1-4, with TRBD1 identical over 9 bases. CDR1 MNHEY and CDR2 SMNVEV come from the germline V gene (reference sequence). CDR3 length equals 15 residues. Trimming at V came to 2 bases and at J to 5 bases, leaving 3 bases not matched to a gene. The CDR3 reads CASSLVGTGNEKLFF. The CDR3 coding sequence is TGTGCCAGCAGTTTAGTAGGGACAGGGAATGAAAAACTGTTTTTT. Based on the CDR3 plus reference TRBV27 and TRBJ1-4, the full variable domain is EAQVTQNPRYLITVTGKKLTVTCSQNMNHEYMSWYRQDPGLGLRQIYYSMNVEVTDKGDVPEGYKVSRKEKRNFPLILESPSPNQTSLYFCASSLVGTGNEKLFFGSGTQLSVL.